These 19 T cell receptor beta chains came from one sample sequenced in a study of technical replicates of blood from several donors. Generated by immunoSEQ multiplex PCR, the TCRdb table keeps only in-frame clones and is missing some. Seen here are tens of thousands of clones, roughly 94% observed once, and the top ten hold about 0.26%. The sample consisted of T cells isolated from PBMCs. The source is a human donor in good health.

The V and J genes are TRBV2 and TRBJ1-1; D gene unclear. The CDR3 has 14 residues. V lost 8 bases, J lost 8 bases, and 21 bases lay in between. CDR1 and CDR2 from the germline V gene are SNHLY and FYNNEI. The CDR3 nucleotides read TGTGCCAGCCGGGAGAATCGTTATCCCGGGGAAGCTTTCTTT. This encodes CASRENRYPGEAFF.

CDR3 nucleotides: TGTGCCAGCAGCTTTATGTCCTACGAGCAGTACTTC. Translating gives CASSFMSYEQYF. The chain is built from TRBV11-3 and TRBJ2-7; no clear D. The CDR3 loop spans 12 amino acids. CDR1 is SGHNT, CDR2 YENEEA, per germline. V lost 3 bases and J 1 base, leaving 4 bases between the germline ends.

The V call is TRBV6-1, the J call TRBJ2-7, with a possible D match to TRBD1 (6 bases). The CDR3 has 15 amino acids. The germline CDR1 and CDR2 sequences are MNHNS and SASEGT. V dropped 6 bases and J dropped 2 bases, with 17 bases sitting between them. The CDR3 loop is CASSSSGTTTYEQYF. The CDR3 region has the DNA TGTGCCAGCAGCTCATCCGGGACAACCACCTACGAGCAGTACTTC.

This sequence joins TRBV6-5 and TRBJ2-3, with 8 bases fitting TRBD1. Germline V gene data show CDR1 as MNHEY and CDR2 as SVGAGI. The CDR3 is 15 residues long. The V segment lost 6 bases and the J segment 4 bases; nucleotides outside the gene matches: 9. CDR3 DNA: TGTGCCAGCAGCCCCGGAGGACAGGGTCCAGATACGCAGTATTTT. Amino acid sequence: CASSPGGQGPDTQYF.

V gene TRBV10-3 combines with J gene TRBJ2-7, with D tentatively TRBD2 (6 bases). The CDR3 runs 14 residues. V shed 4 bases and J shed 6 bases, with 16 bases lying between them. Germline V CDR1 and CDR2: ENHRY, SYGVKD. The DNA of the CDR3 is TGTGCCATCAGTGGGCGGGGAAGGGACGTCGAGCAGTACTTC. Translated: CAISGRGRDVEQYF.

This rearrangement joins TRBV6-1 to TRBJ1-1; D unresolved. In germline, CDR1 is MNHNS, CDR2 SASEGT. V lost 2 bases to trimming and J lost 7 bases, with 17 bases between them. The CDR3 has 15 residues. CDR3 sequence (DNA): TGTGCCAGCAGTGAAATTGCAGGCTGGATCGGTGAAGCTTTCTTT. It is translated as CASSEIAGWIGEAFF.

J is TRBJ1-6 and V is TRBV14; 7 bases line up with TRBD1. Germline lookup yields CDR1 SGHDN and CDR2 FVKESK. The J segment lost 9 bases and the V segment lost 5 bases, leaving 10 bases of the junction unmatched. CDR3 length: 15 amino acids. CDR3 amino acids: CASSFRGWKGSPLHF. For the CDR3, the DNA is TGTGCCAGCAGCTTCAGGGGGTGGAAAGGTTCACCCCTCCACTTT.

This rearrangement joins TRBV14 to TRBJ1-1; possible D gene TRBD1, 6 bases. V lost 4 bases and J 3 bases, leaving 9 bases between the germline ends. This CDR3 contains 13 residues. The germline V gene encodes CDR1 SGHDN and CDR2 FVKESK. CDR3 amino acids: CASSLQGYTEAFF. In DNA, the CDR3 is TGTGCCAGCAGCCTACAGGGTTACACTGAAGCTTTCTTT.

The CDR3 DNA sequence: TGTGCTAGTGGTTTGGGAGATGGCAATCAGCCCCAGCATTTT. Encoded protein: CASGLGDGNQPQHF. The chain couples TRBV12-5 to TRBJ1-5; D remains unclear. The CDR3 has 14 residues. Germline CDR1 LGHNT, CDR2 FRNRAP. Between the trimmed V and J ends, which lost 1 base and 2 bases, there was a span of 6 bases.

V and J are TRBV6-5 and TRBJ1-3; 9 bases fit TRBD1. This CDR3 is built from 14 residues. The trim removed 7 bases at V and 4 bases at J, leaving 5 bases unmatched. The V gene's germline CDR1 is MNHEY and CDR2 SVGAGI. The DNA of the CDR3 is TGTGCCAGCACCGGACAGGGGCTAGGAAACACCATATATTTT. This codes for CASTGQGLGNTIYF.

CDR3 loop: CASSQGPGTDTQYF. For the CDR3, the DNA is TGCGCCAGCAGCCAAGGTCCTGGCACAGATACGCAGTATTTT. The chain links TRBV4-1 to TRBJ2-3; no firm D call. In germline, CDR1 is MGHRA, CDR2 YSYEKL. Trimming took 1 base from V and 1 from J, leaving 6 bases between them. CDR3 length equals 14 residues.

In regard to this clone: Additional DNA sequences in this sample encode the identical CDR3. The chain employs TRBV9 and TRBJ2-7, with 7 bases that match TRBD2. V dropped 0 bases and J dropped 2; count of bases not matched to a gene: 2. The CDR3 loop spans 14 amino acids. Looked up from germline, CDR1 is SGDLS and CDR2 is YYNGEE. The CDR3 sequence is CASSVGGGTYEQYF. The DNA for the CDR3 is TGTGCCAGCAGCGTAGGGGGGGGTACCTACGAGCAGTACTTC.

CDR3 DNA sequence: TGTGCCAGCGCGGCGCGTGAGCAGTTCTTC. Translated: CASAAREQFF. The chain recombines TRBV6-1 with TRBJ2-1, with unresolved D. Germline V gene data show CDR1 as MNHNS and CDR2 as SASEGT. The V end lost 8 bases, the J end lost 9 bases, and 8 bases lay between the germline ends. The CDR3 is made up of 10 amino acids.

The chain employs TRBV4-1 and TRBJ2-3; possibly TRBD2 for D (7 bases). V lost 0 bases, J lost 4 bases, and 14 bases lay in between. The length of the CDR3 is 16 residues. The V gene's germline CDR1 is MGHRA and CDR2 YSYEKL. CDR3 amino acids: CASSQDRRGGPDTQYF. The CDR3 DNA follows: TGCGCCAGCAGCCAAGATAGGAGGGGGGGGCCAGATACGCAGTATTTT.

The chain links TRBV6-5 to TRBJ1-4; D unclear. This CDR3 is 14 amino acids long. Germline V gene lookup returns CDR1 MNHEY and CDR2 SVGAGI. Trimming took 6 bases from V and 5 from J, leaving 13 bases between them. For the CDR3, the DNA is TGTGCCAGCAGCTCCGAAACACCGAATGAAAAACTGTTTTTT. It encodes CASSSETPNEKLFF.

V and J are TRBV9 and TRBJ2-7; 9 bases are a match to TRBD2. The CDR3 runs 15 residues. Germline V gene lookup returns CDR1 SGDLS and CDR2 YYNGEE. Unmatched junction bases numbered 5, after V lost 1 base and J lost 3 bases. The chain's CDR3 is CASSVFPRGGYEQYF. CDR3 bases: TGTGCCAGCAGCGTATTCCCGCGGGGGGGCTACGAGCAGTACTTC.

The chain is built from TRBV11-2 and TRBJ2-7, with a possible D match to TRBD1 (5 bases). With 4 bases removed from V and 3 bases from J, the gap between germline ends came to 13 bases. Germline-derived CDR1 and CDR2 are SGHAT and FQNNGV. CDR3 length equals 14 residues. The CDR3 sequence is CASSSLIQVYEQYF. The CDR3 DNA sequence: TGTGCCAGCAGCTCCCTTATACAGGTCTACGAGCAGTACTTC.

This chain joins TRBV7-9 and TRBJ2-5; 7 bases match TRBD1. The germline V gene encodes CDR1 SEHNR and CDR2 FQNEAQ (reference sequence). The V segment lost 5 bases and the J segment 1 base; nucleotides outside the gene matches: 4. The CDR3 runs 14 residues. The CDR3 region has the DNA TGTGCCAGCAGCGCGACAGGGATCCAAGAGACCCAGTACTTC. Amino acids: CASSATGIQETQYF.

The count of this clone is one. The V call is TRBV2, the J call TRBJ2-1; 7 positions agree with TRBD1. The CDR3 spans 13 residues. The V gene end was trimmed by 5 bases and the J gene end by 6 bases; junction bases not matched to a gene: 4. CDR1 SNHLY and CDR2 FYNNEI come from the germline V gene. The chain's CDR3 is CASSQGGPNEQFF. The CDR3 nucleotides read TGTGCCAGCAGTCAAGGGGGCCCCAATGAGCAGTTCTTC.